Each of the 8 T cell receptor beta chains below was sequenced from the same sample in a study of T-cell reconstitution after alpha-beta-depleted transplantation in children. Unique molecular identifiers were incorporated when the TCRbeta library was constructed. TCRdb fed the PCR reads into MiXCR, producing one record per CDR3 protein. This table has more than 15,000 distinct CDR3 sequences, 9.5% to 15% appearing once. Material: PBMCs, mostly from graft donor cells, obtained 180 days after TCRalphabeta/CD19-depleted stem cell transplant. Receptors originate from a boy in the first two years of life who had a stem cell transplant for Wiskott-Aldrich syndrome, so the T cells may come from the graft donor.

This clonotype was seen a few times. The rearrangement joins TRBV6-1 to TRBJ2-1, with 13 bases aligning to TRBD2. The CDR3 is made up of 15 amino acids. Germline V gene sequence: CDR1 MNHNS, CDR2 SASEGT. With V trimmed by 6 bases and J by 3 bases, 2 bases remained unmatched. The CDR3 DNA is TGTGCCAGCAGGGGGACTAGCGGGAACTACAATGAGCAGTTCTTC. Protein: CASRGTSGNYNEQFF.

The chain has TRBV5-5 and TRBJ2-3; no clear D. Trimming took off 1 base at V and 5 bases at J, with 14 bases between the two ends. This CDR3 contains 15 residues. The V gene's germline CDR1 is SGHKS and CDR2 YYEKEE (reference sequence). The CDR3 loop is CASSLFLGLIDTQYF. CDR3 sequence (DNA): TGTGCCAGCAGCTTGTTCCTAGGCTTGATAGATACGCAGTATTTT.

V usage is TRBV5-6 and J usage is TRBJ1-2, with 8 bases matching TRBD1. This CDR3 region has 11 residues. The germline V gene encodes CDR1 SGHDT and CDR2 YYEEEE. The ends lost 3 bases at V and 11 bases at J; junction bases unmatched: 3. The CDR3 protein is CASSSGQGYTF. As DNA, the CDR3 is TGTGCCAGCAGCTCAGGACAGGGTTACACCTTC.

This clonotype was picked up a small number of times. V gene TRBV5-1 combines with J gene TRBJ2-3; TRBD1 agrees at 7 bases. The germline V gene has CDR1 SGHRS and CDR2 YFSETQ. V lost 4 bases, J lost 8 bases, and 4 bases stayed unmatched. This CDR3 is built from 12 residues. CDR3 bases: TGCGCCAGCAGCCTAGAGGGGGCTACGCAGTATTTT. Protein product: CASSLEGATQYF.

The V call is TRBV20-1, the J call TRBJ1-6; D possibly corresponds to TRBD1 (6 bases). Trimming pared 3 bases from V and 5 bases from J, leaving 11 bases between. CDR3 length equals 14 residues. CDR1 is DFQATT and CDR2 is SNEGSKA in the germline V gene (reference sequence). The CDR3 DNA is TGCAGTGCTAGGGACCAGGGGCATAATTCACCCCTCCACTTT. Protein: CSARDQGHNSPLHF.

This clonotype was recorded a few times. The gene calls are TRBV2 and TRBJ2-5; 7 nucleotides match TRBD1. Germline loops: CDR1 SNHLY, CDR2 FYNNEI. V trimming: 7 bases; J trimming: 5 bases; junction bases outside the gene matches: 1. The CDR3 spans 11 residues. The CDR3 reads CASTRGETQYF. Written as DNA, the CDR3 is TGTGCCAGCACCAGGGGGGAGACCCAGTACTTC. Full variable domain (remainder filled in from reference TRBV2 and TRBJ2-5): EPEVTQTPSHQVTQMGQEVILRCVPISNHLYFYWYRQILGQKVEFLVSFYNNEISEKSEIFDDQFSVERPDGSNFTLKIRSTKLEDSAMYFCASTRGETQYFGPGTRLLVL.

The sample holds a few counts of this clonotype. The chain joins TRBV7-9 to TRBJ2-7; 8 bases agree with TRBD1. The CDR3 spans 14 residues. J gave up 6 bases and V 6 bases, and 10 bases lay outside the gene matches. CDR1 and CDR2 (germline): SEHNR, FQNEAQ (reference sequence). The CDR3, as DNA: TGTGCCAGCAGTCCACCAGGGGGCGCAGGCGAGCAGTACTTC. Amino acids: CASSPPGGAGEQYF.

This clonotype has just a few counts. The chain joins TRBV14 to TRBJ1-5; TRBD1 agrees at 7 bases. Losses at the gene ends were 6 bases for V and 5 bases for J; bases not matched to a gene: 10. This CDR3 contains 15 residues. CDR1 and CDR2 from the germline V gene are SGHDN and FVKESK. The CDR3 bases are TGTGCCAGCAGGCCCGACAGGGTCTGGGATCAGCCCCAGCATTTT. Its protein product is CASRPDRVWDQPQHF. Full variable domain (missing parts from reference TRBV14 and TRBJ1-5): EAGVTQFPSHSVIEKGQTVTLRCDPISGHDNLYWYRRVMGKEIKFLLHFVKESKQDESGMPNNRFLAERTGGTYSTLKVQPAELEDSGVYFCASRPDRVWDQPQHFGDGTRLSIL.